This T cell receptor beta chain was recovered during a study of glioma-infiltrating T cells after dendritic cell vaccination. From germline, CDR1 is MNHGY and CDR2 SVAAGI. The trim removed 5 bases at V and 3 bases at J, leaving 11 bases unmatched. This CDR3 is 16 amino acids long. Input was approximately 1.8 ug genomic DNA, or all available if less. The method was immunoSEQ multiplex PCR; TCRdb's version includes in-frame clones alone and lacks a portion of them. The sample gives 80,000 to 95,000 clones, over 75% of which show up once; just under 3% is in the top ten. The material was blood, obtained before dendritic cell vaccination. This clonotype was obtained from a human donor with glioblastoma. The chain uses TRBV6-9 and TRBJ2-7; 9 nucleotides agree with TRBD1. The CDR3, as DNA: TGTGCCAGCAGTCAAGGCCCCGGGACAGGGTTCTACGAGCAGTACTTC. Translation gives CASSQGPGTGFYEQYF.